This entry concerns a single T cell receptor (beta chain). The data belong to a study of T cells in Graves' hyperthyroidism and ophthalmopathy. Hyperthyroidism, newly diagnosed and lasting under 2 months, affected patients aged 18 to 65. There were TCR beta CDR3 regions amplified from RNA transcripts. A set of HTBI primers served as the primers for a first-round RT-PCR of the TCR CDR3. TCRdb fed the multiplex PCR reads into MiXCR, producing one record per CDR3 protein. The data hold fewer than 900,000 distinct CDR3 sequences, with 16% observed a single time. The source material was blood. The source of this sequence is a man aged 18 to 30 with Graves' hyperthyroidism.

The CDR3 loop is CASIRTGKETQYF. CDR3 in DNA: TGTGCCAGCATAAGGACAGGGAAAGAGACCCAGTACTTC. The J gene is TRBJ2-5, the V gene TRBV2; 8 nucleotides match TRBD1. With V trimmed by 7 bases and J by 3 bases, 4 bases remained unmatched. CDR3 length: 13 residues. Germline V gene sequence: CDR1 SNHLY, CDR2 FYNNEI.